The TCR beta chain described here comes from a study of cytotoxic CD8 clonotypes in ibrutinib-treated CLL. On the study more broadly: Patient counts were around 10 relapsed/refractory, about 14 treatment-naive and some 17 IGHV unmutated. Study results and caveats: Ibrutinib response saw clonality rise, and progression saw it return toward baseline. Patients showed higher baseline clonality than age-matched healthy donors, and it tracked circulating CD8+ T-cell counts.

To note about this clone: Its antigen is as yet unknown.

TCRdb's copy holds only in-frame clones and misses some; the assay was immunoSEQ multiplex PCR. The sample includes about 160,000 clones, around 80% of them seen just once. CDR3 length: 12 amino acids. Per the germline V gene, CDR1 is SGHTA and CDR2 is FQGNSA. The germline V and J ends were trimmed by 3 bases and 5 bases, with 7 bases remaining between them. The receptor was derived from a human donor with chronic lymphocytic leukemia. This chain uses TRBV7-2 with TRBJ2-5; D is ambiguous. The starting material was PBMCs, obtained after 24 months of ibrutinib treatment. Written as DNA, the CDR3 is TGTGCCAGCAGCTTCGCAATGGAGACCCAGTACTTC. Its protein is CASSFAMETQYF.